This T cell receptor (beta chain) was profiled in a study of tumor-infiltrating lymphocytes in primary liver carcinoma. Study-level background: All patients, whether men or women, fell within 30 to 69 years of age. The study, taken as a whole, reports: The study found tumor-adjacent and tumor-blood pairs overlapped less than tumor region pairs. Researchers report that only about 7-24% of top clones turned up in all five tumor regions.

With respect to this clonotype: What it binds is not known.

From 450 to 550 ng total RNA, TCR beta cDNA was generated with a primer in the constant region. Sequencing libraries for TCR beta derived from three nested multiplex PCR rounds that used slightly modified ARM-PCR. Investigators reported that the first two PCR rounds, at around 9 cycles each, used TRBV1-TRBV30 forward primers with a C-beta reverse primer. Each CDR3 protein gets one entry after TCRdb re-called the multiplex PCR reads with MiXCR. The sample lists some 190,000 distinct CDR3 sequences; approximately 80% were seen once. Taking about 20-31 mg of unsorted bulk tissue, the authors co-extracted RNA and DNA. Germline loops: CDR1 SEHNR, CDR2 FQNEAQ (reference sequence). This CDR3 has 15 residues.

The sequenced sample was tumor tissue from primary liver carcinoma. The chain has TRBV7-9 and TRBJ2-1, with 7 bases that match TRBD2. The clonotype comes from a man in his forties or fifties with primary liver carcinoma and hepatitis B virus infection. CDR3 in amino acids: CDSSFPTSGKNEQFF. CDR3 bases: TGTGATAGCAGCTTTCCGACAAGCGGGAAGAATGAGCAGTTCTTC.